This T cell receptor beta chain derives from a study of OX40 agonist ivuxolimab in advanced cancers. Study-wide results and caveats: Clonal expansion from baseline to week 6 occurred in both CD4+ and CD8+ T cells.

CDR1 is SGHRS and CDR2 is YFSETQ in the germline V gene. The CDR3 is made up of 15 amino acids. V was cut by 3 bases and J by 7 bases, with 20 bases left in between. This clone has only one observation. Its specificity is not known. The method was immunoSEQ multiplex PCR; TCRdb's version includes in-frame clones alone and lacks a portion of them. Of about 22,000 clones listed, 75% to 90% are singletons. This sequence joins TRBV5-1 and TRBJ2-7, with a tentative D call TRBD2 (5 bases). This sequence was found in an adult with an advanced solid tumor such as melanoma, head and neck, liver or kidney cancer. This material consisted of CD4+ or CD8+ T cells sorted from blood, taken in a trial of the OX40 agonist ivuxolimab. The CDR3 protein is CASSSEGNKVREQYF. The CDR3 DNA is TGCGCCAGCAGCTCCGAGGGAAATAAGGTACGGGAGCAGTACTTC.